These T cell receptor beta chains were read from a single sample in a study of T cell responses to AZD1222 COVID-19 vaccine. The protocol was immunoSEQ multiplex PCR, while the TCRdb copy is restricted to in-frame clones and leaves out a portion. The table lists about 82,000 clones, roughly 84% of them singletons, with around 19% in the top ten. The source was peripheral blood, collected 28 days after the second AZD1222 dose. The receptors come from an adult who received the AZD1222 COVID-19 vaccine. Both conserved end residues are part of each CDR3. A D gene is named only where the DNA matches it firmly. The size field is filled for only some rows; it gives once, few, many or a size class.

TRBV21-1	.	once	TRBJ1-4	TGTGCCAGCAGCAAAGTTTGGTGCAGGGGGCGAGTTAATGAAAAACTGTTTTTT	CASSKVWCRGRVNEKLFF
TRBV30	.	.	TRBJ1-2	TGTGCCTGGAGCGCCCTGGGCTCGGGTGGCTACACCTTC	CAWSALGSGGYTF
TRBV12-3/TRBV12-4	.	.	TRBJ1-1	TGTGCCAGCAGTTTTGGGGGTATTATCGCTTTCTTT	CASSFGGIIAFF
TRBV9	.	.	TRBJ2-7	TGTGCCAGCAGCACCTACGGCGGACCAACCTACGAGCAGTACTTC	CASSTYGGPTYEQYF
TRBV3-1/TRBV3-2	.	.	TRBJ2-3	TGTGCCAGCAGCTCCCAAGGGAGGGGGGCAGATACGCAGTATTTT	CASSSQGRGADTQYF
TRBV19	.	few	TRBJ2-3	TGTGCCAGTGCTTTGACAGACACAGATACGCAGTATTTT	CASALTDTDTQYF
TRBV7-2	.	.	TRBJ1-1	TGTGCCAGCAGCTTAAAATCTTTGAACACTGAAGCTTTCTTT	CASSLKSLNTEAFF
TRBV2	TRBD1	.	TRBJ1-2	TGTGCCAGCAGTGAAGACAGGGGTTTCACCTTC	CASSEDRGFTF
TRBV28	.	.	TRBJ2-3	TGTGCCAGCAGTTTAAGGGCAGATACGCAGTATTTT	CASSLRADTQYF
TRBV6-1	TRBD2	.	TRBJ2-1	TGTGCCAGCAGTGAAGTAAGACTAGCTGGGCGGTTCTTC	CASSEVRLAGRFF
TRBV18	.	.	TRBJ2-7	TGTGCCAGCTCCCTCGACCCGAGGGACTACGAGCAGTACTTC	CASSLDPRDYEQYF